This T cell receptor beta chain was recorded in a study of T cell responses to AZD1222 COVID-19 vaccine. Study results and caveats: Nearly half of the spike-specific TCRs reportedly recognize variant regions that carry no mutations. At study baseline, merely several AZD1222 recipients were seropositive.

CDR3 length: 14 residues. V was cut by 5 bases and J by 0 bases, with 10 bases left in between. Looked up from germline, CDR1 is MNHEY and CDR2 is SVGAGI. A word on this clone: Its matching antigen is unknown.

TCRdb's copy holds only in-frame clones and misses some; the assay was immunoSEQ multiplex PCR. This table holds fewer than 140,000 clones, roughly 91% found once. The chain employs TRBV6-5 and TRBJ1-2; D unresolved. Sequenced material: peripheral blood, taken 28 days after the second AZD1222 dose. This receptor was taken from an adult who received the AZD1222 COVID-19 vaccine. CDR3 amino acids: CASSPPSPNYGYTF. DNA of the CDR3: TGTGCCAGCAGTCCCCCCAGCCCTAACTATGGCTACACCTTC.